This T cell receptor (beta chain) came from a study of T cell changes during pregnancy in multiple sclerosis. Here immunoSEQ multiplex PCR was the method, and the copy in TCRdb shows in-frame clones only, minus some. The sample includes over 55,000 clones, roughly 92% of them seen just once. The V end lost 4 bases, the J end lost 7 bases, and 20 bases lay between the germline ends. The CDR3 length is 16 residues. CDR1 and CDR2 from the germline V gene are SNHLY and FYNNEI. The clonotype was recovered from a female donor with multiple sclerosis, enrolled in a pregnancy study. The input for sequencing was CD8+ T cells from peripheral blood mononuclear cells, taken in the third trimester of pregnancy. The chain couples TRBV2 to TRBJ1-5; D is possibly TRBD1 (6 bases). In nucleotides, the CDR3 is TGTGCCAGCAGTGCCGGTAGGCAGGGGTTCAGCCAGCCCCAGCATTTT. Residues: CASSAGRQGFSQPQHF.